The 29 T cell receptor beta chains given below trace back to one sample, sequenced in a study of blood T cell repertoires in COVID-19. TCRdb's table, derived via immunoSEQ multiplex PCR, lists solely in-frame clones and lacks some. The sample lists roughly 100,000 clones; over 70% were seen once. The sample consisted of peripheral blood. The source is a man in his forties or fifties with acute or convalescent COVID-19.

The V and J genes are TRBV18 and TRBJ2-7, with D possibly matching TRBD1 (6 bases). Trimming cost V 6 bases and J 4 bases, with 13 bases left between them. Germline CDR1 is KGHSH and CDR2 is LQKENI. This CDR3 has 13 residues. The CDR3 loop reads CASSPEQGYEQYF. The CDR3 nucleotides are TGTGCCAGCTCCCCAGAACAGGGATACGAGCAGTACTTC.

V is TRBV5-6 and J is TRBJ1-2, with TRBD1 identical over 9 bases. Germline CDR1 and CDR2: SGHDT and YYEEEE. The CDR3 sequence is 15 residues long. J was trimmed by 2 bases and V by 4 bases; bases with no gene match: 6. The CDR3 region has the DNA TGTGCCAGCAGCCCTTGGGACAGGGTAAACTATGGCTACACCTTC. Translation gives CASSPWDRVNYGYTF.

The chain combines TRBV5-5 with TRBJ2-2; no definite D call. V dropped 0 bases and J dropped 8 bases, with 14 bases sitting between them. CDR3 length: 15 residues. Germline V gives CDR1 SGHKS, CDR2 YYEKEE (reference sequence). Here the CDR3 reads CASSLAASSIGELFF. CDR3 DNA sequence: TGTGCCAGCAGCTTGGCCGCGTCCTCTATAGGGGAGCTGTTTTTT.

This chain links TRBV27 with TRBJ2-7; 7 nucleotides line up with TRBD1. Trimming cost V 6 bases and J 2 bases; bases outside gene matches: 13. CDR1 and CDR2 (germline): MNHEY, SMNVEV (reference sequence). The CDR3 runs to 16 residues. CDR3 region: CASSEEGARIPYEQYF. The CDR3 nucleotides are TGTGCCAGCAGCGAAGAGGGGGCGAGAATTCCCTACGAGCAGTACTTC.

The rearrangement uses TRBV24-1 and TRBJ2-5, with 8 nucleotides matching TRBD1. CDR1 and CDR2 (germline): KGHDR, SFDVKD. This CDR3 is built from 15 residues. With 5 bases clipped from V and 1 base from J, the junction kept 5 bases outside the gene matches. CDR3 DNA sequence: TGTGCCACCAGTGGCTCAGACAGGGGCCAAGAGACCCAGTACTTC. It translates to CATSGSDRGQETQYF.

The rearrangement links TRBV19 to TRBJ1-6; 7 bases line up with TRBD1. The CDR3 consists of 12 residues. V lost 4 bases and J lost 9; bases outside the gene matches: 0. CDR1 and CDR2 from the germline V gene are LNHDA and SQIVND (reference sequence). The CDR3 here is CASSNRGSPLHF. The CDR3 region has the DNA TGTGCCAGTAGTAACAGGGGTTCACCCCTCCACTTT.

This chain links TRBV5-1 with TRBJ2-3, with TRBD1 matching 9 bases. Germline CDR1 and CDR2: SGHRS and YFSETQ. The CDR3 extends over 15 amino acids. Trimming at V came to 0 bases and at J to 5 bases, leaving 4 bases not matched to a gene. The CDR3 loop reads CASSLGTGVGDTQYF. Written as DNA, the CDR3 is TGCGCCAGCAGCTTGGGGACAGGGGTCGGAGATACGCAGTATTTT.

The chain recombines TRBV5-1 with TRBJ2-7, with 7 nucleotides matching TRBD2. This CDR3 is 17 amino acids long. V shed 2 bases, J shed 6 bases, and the junction held 17 bases outside the gene matches. From germline, CDR1 is SGHRS and CDR2 YFSETQ. Here the CDR3 reads CASSFLGGSGWDSEQYF. The CDR3 coding sequence is TGCGCCAGCAGCTTTCTGGGTGGTAGCGGGTGGGACTCCGAGCAGTACTTC.

The rearrangement uses TRBV28 and TRBJ2-1; the D gene is possibly TRBD1 (6 bases). CDR3 length: 17 amino acids. The V gene's germline CDR1 is MDHEN and CDR2 SYDVKM. The germline V and J ends were trimmed by 2 bases and 0 bases, with 14 bases remaining between them. The CDR3: CASSLAPGQSSYNEQFF. The CDR3 bases are TGTGCCAGCAGTTTAGCCCCGGGACAAAGCTCCTACAATGAGCAGTTCTTC.

The V call is TRBV4-1, the J call TRBJ2-7; D is uncertain. Germline loops: CDR1 MGHRA, CDR2 YSYEKL. V was cut by 4 bases and J by 0 bases, with 7 bases left in between. CDR3 length equals 13 residues. CDR3 region: CASSPHSSYEQYF. The CDR3, as DNA: TGCGCCAGCAGCCCCCACTCCTCCTACGAGCAGTACTTC.

The V and J genes are TRBV28 and TRBJ2-3; TRBD2 agrees at 7 bases. V was clipped by 8 bases and J by 4 bases; unmatched bases: 12. Germline assignment: CDR1 MDHEN and CDR2 SYDVKM. This CDR3 has 15 amino acids. CDR3 nucleotides: TGTGCCAGCGGTGGGGGGGAAATCATCGCAGATACGCAGTATTTT. This gives the protein CASGGGEIIADTQYF.

The genes are TRBV28 and TRBJ2-7; 7 bases align to TRBD1. CDR3 length: 13 residues. With 8 bases clipped from V and 3 bases from J, the junction kept 7 bases outside the gene matches. Germline CDR1 is MDHEN and CDR2 is SYDVKM. The CDR3 loop reads CASQGQPVYEQYF. The CDR3 nucleotides read TGTGCCAGCCAGGGACAGCCAGTCTACGAGCAGTACTTC.

V gene TRBV7-9 combines with J gene TRBJ1-4; D is ambiguous. With 6 bases removed from V and 4 bases from J, the gap between germline ends came to 12 bases. There are 14 residues in the CDR3. In germline, CDR1 is SEHNR, CDR2 FQNEAQ (reference sequence). CDR3 sequence: CASRTVLYNEKLFF. The CDR3 nucleotides read TGTGCCAGCAGAACTGTGTTATATAATGAAAAACTGTTTTTT. Complete variable domain (other parts from reference TRBV7-9 and TRBJ1-4): DTGVSQNPRHKITKRGQNVTFRCDPISEHNRLYWYRQTLGQGPEFLTYFQNEAQLEKSRLLSDRFSAERPKGSFSTLEIQRTEQGDSAMYLCASRTVLYNEKLFFGSGTQLSVL.

The chain couples TRBV2 to TRBJ2-3; 7 nucleotides agree with TRBD1. CDR3 size: 13 residues. Germline V lookup: CDR1 SNHLY, CDR2 FYNNEI. V gave up 6 bases and J gave up 3 bases; unmatched junction bases: 3. The CDR3 spells CASRDRRTDTQYF. CDR3 DNA: TGTGCCAGCAGGGACAGGAGGACAGATACGCAGTATTTT.

The chain has TRBV6-5 and TRBJ2-3; 7 nucleotides line up with TRBD1. The CDR3 has 13 residues. The germline V gene encodes CDR1 MNHEY and CDR2 SVGAGI. Losses at the gene ends were 4 bases for V and 4 bases for J; bases not matched to a gene: 2. CDR3 amino acids: CASSSGGADTQYF. The CDR3 DNA reads as TGTGCCAGCAGTTCAGGGGGAGCAGATACGCAGTATTTT.

V and J are TRBV11-2 and TRBJ2-3; 11 bases are shared with TRBD2. CDR1 is SGHAT, CDR2 FQNNGV, per germline. The V gene end was trimmed by 3 bases and the J gene end by 1 base; junction bases not matched to a gene: 6. The CDR3 runs to 17 residues. DNA for the CDR3: TGTGCCAGCAGCTTGGCACTAGCGGGAGTTGGCACAGATACGCAGTATTTT. Translation gives CASSLALAGVGTDTQYF.

The rearrangement uses TRBV14 and TRBJ2-5, with no clear D. V was shortened by 0 bases and J by 1 base, with 12 bases between the two germline ends. Germline CDR1 is SGHDN and CDR2 is FVKESK. The CDR3 runs to 16 residues. CDR3 protein: CASSQDGGRSQETQYF. The CDR3 nucleotides are TGTGCCAGCAGCCAAGACGGTGGTAGGAGCCAAGAGACCCAGTACTTC. The full variable domain, in which reference TRBV14 and TRBJ2-5 provide the parts outside the CDR3, is EAGVTQFPSHSVIEKGQTVTLRCDPISGHDNLYWYRRVMGKEIKFLLHFVKESKQDESGMPNNRFLAERTGGTYSTLKVQPAELEDSGVYFCASSQDGGRSQETQYFGPGTRLLVL.

This clone occurred once. Written as DNA, the CDR3 is TGTGCCAGCAGTTTTGTGGGACAACCAAAAGAGACCCAGTACTTC. Its translation: CASSFVGQPKETQYF. This rearrangement joins TRBV6-5 to TRBJ2-5; TRBD1 might be the D (6 bases). The ends were cut back, 4 bases at V and 3 bases at J, with 15 bases in the middle. Germline values: CDR1 MNHEY, CDR2 SVGAGI. The CDR3 consists of 15 residues.

The chain combines TRBV5-1 with TRBJ2-3, with D perhaps matching TRBD1 (5 bases). Trimming removed 1 base from V and 3 bases from J, with 15 bases in between. Germline CDR1 is SGHRS and CDR2 is YFSETQ. CDR3 length equals 16 residues. In DNA, the CDR3 is TGCGCCAGCAGCTTGATTAGGGGCCTTGGGACAGATACGCAGTATTTT. Amino acids: CASSLIRGLGTDTQYF.

The chain is built from TRBV5-1 and TRBJ2-5, with 9 bases fitting TRBD1. The CDR3 runs to 15 residues. Germline CDR1 and CDR2: SGHRS and YFSETQ. Trimming took 3 bases from V and 0 from J; bases not matched to a gene: 3. CDR3 in amino acids: CASSSGDRDQETQYF. DNA of the CDR3: TGCGCCAGCAGCTCGGGGGACAGGGACCAAGAGACCCAGTACTTC.

V and J are TRBV19 and TRBJ2-7, with D possibly being TRBD2 (5 bases). Germline CDR1 and CDR2: LNHDA and SQIVND (reference sequence). The CDR3 has 13 amino acids. V gave up 10 bases and J gave up 0 bases, with 13 bases separating them. Here the CDR3 reads CATLAPNSYEQYF. CDR3 nucleotide sequence: TGTGCCACCTTAGCGCCCAACTCCTACGAGCAGTACTTC.

This clone occurred once. This rearrangement joins TRBV9 to TRBJ2-7, with 10 positions matching TRBD2. Germline V gene lookup returns CDR1 SGDLS and CDR2 YYNGEE. V shed 5 bases, J shed 2 bases, and the junction held 7 bases outside the gene matches. The CDR3 extends over 15 amino acids. This CDR3 is CASSEGTSATYEQYF. The CDR3 region has the DNA TGTGCCAGCAGTGAGGGGACTAGCGCAACCTACGAGCAGTACTTC. The entire variable domain, with the rest obtained from reference TRBV9 and TRBJ2-7, is as follows: DSGVTQTPKHLITATGQRVTLRCSPRSGDLSVYWYQQSLDQGLQFLIQYYNGEERAKGNILERFSAQQFPDLHSELNLSSLELGDSALYFCASSEGTSATYEQYFGPGTRLTVT.

On this clone: An end of the junction does not agree with germline; a read error may underlie this. The CDR3 nucleotides are TGTGCCAGCAGTAAAGCAGGGGGTTTTGGCTACGAGCAGTACTTC. It is translated as CASSKAGGFGYEQYF. V gene TRBV6-1 combines with J gene TRBJ2-7; 7 bases agree with TRBD1. The CDR3 runs 15 residues. Per the germline V gene, CDR1 is MNHNS and CDR2 is SASEGT.

The rearrangement links TRBV6-6 to TRBJ1-2; TRBD1 matches 9 bases. The CDR3 totals 16 residues. Trimming removed 7 bases from V and 7 bases from J; junction bases left unmatched: 16. In germline, CDR1 is MNHNY, CDR2 SVGAGI (reference sequence). CDR3: CASNGLRDRVVVGYTF. CDR3 nucleotides: TGTGCCAGCAATGGTCTCCGGGACAGGGTGGTTGTTGGCTACACCTTC.

This clone was observed a handful of times. This chain connects TRBV11-2 to TRBJ1-3; tentative D call: TRBD1 (5 bases). In germline, CDR1 is SGHAT, CDR2 FQNNGV. CDR3 length equals 18 residues. V lost 7 bases and J lost 3, with 25 bases in between. The CDR3 region has the DNA TGTGCCAGCACCACCTCCGCCGGGGGAGCCGTTCTTGGAAACACCATATATTTT. Translating gives CASTTSAGGAVLGNTIYF.

This rearrangement joins TRBV12-3 or TRBV12-4 to TRBJ2-1; D possibly corresponds to TRBD1 (5 bases). Trimming stripped 5 bases from V and 10 bases from J, with 12 bases between. CDR3 length: 12 amino acids. The CDR3 here is CASSKGFQEQFF. The CDR3 DNA follows: TGTGCCAGCAGTAAGGGGTTTCAGGAGCAGTTCTTC.

CDR3 sequence reads: CASSELLGGTGELFF. For the CDR3, the DNA is TGTGCCAGCAGTGAATTACTAGGTGGCACCGGGGAGCTGTTTTTT. This sequence joins TRBV6-1 and TRBJ2-2; D might be TRBD2 (5 bases). Germline CDR1 is MNHNS and CDR2 is SASEGT. Deletions cut 2 bases from V and 4 bases from J, with 11 bases between. The CDR3 sequence is 15 residues long.

The chain employs TRBV30 and TRBJ2-7, with 8 positions matching TRBD1. This CDR3 region has 14 residues. V lost 3 bases, J lost 5 bases, and 9 bases stayed unmatched. From germline, CDR1 is GTSNPN and CDR2 SVGIG (reference sequence). CDR3 sequence reads: CAWSAGQGPNEQYF. The CDR3, as DNA: TGTGCCTGGAGCGCCGGACAGGGCCCAAACGAGCAGTACTTC.

The J gene is TRBJ2-4, the V gene TRBV28; D is ambiguous. Germline V gene lookup returns CDR1 MDHEN and CDR2 SYDVKM. The CDR3 spans 14 residues. Trimming stripped 3 bases from V and 3 bases from J, with 9 bases between. CDR3 coding DNA: TGTGCCAGCAGTTTCCGCAGATACAAAAACATTCAGTACTTC. It encodes CASSFRRYKNIQYF.